This TCR beta chain was sequenced during a study of persistence of HIV-infected CD4 T cells. This was the immunoSEQ version 4 assay in survey mode. Generated by immunoSEQ multiplex PCR, the TCRdb table keeps only in-frame clones and is missing some. The sample yields about 13,000 clones, around 66% seen once. The stimulus was an HIV-1 Gag 15-mer peptide pool, roughly 1 ug/peptide/mL. Sorting of responding CD4+ T cells relied on upregulated CD40 ligand together with CD69. Plasma HIV-1 RNA stayed below 50 copies/mL for at least 4 years. Before stimulation, PBMCs underwent CD8+ T cell depletion. Comment on this clone: Antigen: not known.

The CDR3 spans 15 residues. Germline V gene lookup returns CDR1 MGHDK and CDR2 SYGVNS. V dropped 4 bases and J dropped 2 bases, with 11 bases sitting between them. The rearrangement uses TRBV25-1 and TRBJ1-4; TRBD1 might be the D (5 bases). The sample here was CD4+ T cells sorted from PBMCs after 18-hour stimulation, taken from a patient who received antiretroviral therapy. This receptor was identified in an adult man with HIV who was CMV-seropositive. CDR3 region: CASSGAGSTNEKLFF. The CDR3 DNA sequence: TGTGCCAGCAGTGGGGCAGGGAGCACTAATGAAAAACTGTTTTTT.